The rows below give T cell receptor beta chains drawn from one sample of a study of T-cell memory formation after mild COVID-19. TCRdb reprocessed the 5' RACE reads with MiXCR, giving one entry per CDR3 protein. The sample includes 100,000 to 150,000 distinct CDR3 sequences, 15% to 20% seen only once; the top ten take roughly 5.2%. What was sequenced was PBMCs or a T cell subset sorted from them (not recorded which). The receptor source for this set is a young man who had mild COVID-19 (a few samples of this study predate the infection). Cell type and time point are not known. Each CDR3 is given with its conserved first and last residue. The D gene is left open where the match is weak. Expanded clones get a size class; other rows say once, few or many, or leave the size out.

clone_size: few; v_call: TRBV29-1; d_call: NA; j_call: TRBJ2-5; cdr3_nt: TGCAGCGTTCCGAGGGACCAAGAGACCCAGTACTTC; cdr3_aa: CSVPRDQETQYF
clone_size: NA; v_call: TRBV5-1; d_call: TRBD1; j_call: TRBJ1-4; cdr3_nt: TGCGCCAGCAGCTTGGGAGACAGGGGGTCTGGTGAAAAACTGTTTTTT; cdr3_aa: CASSLGDRGSGEKLFF
clone_size: NA; v_call: TRBV7-2; d_call: NA; j_call: TRBJ2-5; cdr3_nt: TGTGCCAGCAGCCCAGGACTAACCACCAACTATCAAGAGACCCAGTACTTC; cdr3_aa: CASSPGLTTNYQETQYF
clone_size: few; v_call: TRBV7-3; d_call: NA; j_call: TRBJ2-2; cdr3_nt: TGTGCCAGCAGCCCTACCGGGACCCCCACCGGGGAGCTGTTTTTT; cdr3_aa: CASSPTGTPTGELFF
clone_size: NA; v_call: TRBV5-5; d_call: TRBD2; j_call: TRBJ2-1; cdr3_nt: TGTGCCAGCAGCCCCGGCCCGGGACTACCTAGCTCCTACAATGAGCAGTTCTTC; cdr3_aa: CASSPGPGLPSSYNEQFF
clone_size: many; v_call: TRBV2; d_call: NA; j_call: TRBJ1-2; cdr3_nt: TGTGCCAGCAGTGAACAGGGAGGAGCCTATGGCTACACCTTC; cdr3_aa: CASSEQGGAYGYTF
clone_size: many; v_call: TRBV12-3/TRBV12-4; d_call: TRBD1; j_call: TRBJ1-5; cdr3_nt: TGTGCCAGCAGTACGGGACAGGTCAATCAGCCCCAGCATTTT; cdr3_aa: CASSTGQVNQPQHF
clone_size: few; v_call: TRBV12-3/TRBV12-4; d_call: TRBD1; j_call: TRBJ2-2; cdr3_nt: TGTGCCAGCAGTGCACAGGGGGCGGGCGGGGAGCTGTTTTTT; cdr3_aa: CASSAQGAGGELFF
clone_size: few; v_call: TRBV5-1; d_call: TRBD2; j_call: TRBJ2-1; cdr3_nt: TGCGCCAGCAGCGACGGGACTAGCGGGGAATATGAGCAGTTCTTC; cdr3_aa: CASSDGTSGEYEQFF
clone_size: few; v_call: TRBV7-2; d_call: TRBD1; j_call: TRBJ1-2; cdr3_nt: TGTGCCAGCAGCTCACGACAGGGCTTCTATGGCTACACCTTC; cdr3_aa: CASSSRQGFYGYTF
clone_size: few; v_call: TRBV20-1; d_call: NA; j_call: TRBJ1-2; cdr3_nt: TGCAGTGCTAGGAGAAACTATGGCTACACCTTC; cdr3_aa: CSARRNYGYTF
clone_size: NA; v_call: TRBV12-3/TRBV12-4; d_call: TRBD1; j_call: TRBJ2-4; cdr3_nt: TGTGCCAGCAGCTTACCCCCGGGACAGGGGGCGGACATTCAGTACTTC; cdr3_aa: CASSLPPGQGADIQYF
clone_size: NA; v_call: TRBV5-1; d_call: TRBD1; j_call: TRBJ2-1; cdr3_nt: TGCGCCAGCAGCCCGCAGGGACAGGGTGAGAATGAGCAGTTCTTC; cdr3_aa: CASSPQGQGENEQFF
clone_size: few; v_call: TRBV12-3/TRBV12-4; d_call: NA; j_call: TRBJ1-2; cdr3_nt: TGTGCCAGCAGTTCCGGGACGTTAAACTATGGCTACACCTTC; cdr3_aa: CASSSGTLNYGYTF
clone_size: NA; v_call: TRBV20-1; d_call: NA; j_call: TRBJ1-2; cdr3_nt: TGCAGTGCTAGCGCCCCCCGCGCTTTCCCCTATGGCTACACCTTC; cdr3_aa: CSASAPRAFPYGYTF
clone_size: NA; v_call: TRBV7-9; d_call: NA; j_call: TRBJ1-5; cdr3_nt: TGTGCCAGCAGCACATCCGGGACAAGGACGAATCAGCCCCAGCATTTT; cdr3_aa: CASSTSGTRTNQPQHF
clone_size: NA; v_call: TRBV25-1; d_call: NA; j_call: TRBJ2-2; cdr3_nt: TGTGCCAGCAGTGAAAGGCACCTCACCGGGGAGCTGTTTTTT; cdr3_aa: CASSERHLTGELFF
clone_size: NA; v_call: TRBV11-2; d_call: NA; j_call: TRBJ1-2; cdr3_nt: TGTGCCAGCAGCTTAGGGACCACCTATGGCTACACCTTC; cdr3_aa: CASSLGTTYGYTF
clone_size: NA; v_call: TRBV5-8; d_call: NA; j_call: TRBJ1-2; cdr3_nt: TGTGCCAGCAGCTTGGGCGGGAGCGGATTGGGTTTTGGCTACACCTTC; cdr3_aa: CASSLGGSGLGFGYTF
clone_size: many; v_call: TRBV12-3/TRBV12-4; d_call: NA; j_call: TRBJ2-7; cdr3_nt: TGTGCCAGCAGGCCCCTCGGCAGGGCCTACGAGCAGTACTTC; cdr3_aa: CASRPLGRAYEQYF
clone_size: many; v_call: TRBV5-6; d_call: NA; j_call: TRBJ2-5; cdr3_nt: TGTGCCAGCAGATCGACAGGAGCGGAGACCCAGTACTTC; cdr3_aa: CASRSTGAETQYF
clone_size: NA; v_call: TRBV5-1; d_call: NA; j_call: TRBJ2-1; cdr3_nt: TGCGCCAGCAGCACGGACTGGGGGAATGAGCAGTTCTTC; cdr3_aa: CASSTDWGNEQFF
clone_size: few; v_call: TRBV5-1; d_call: TRBD2; j_call: TRBJ2-5; cdr3_nt: TGCGCCAGCAGCTTGTACAGCGGGGGACCGCAAGAGACCCAGTACTTC; cdr3_aa: CASSLYSGGPQETQYF
clone_size: many; v_call: TRBV7-2; d_call: TRBD1; j_call: TRBJ1-2; cdr3_nt: TGTGCCAGCAGCGACGCAGGGGGTCGTGGCTACACCTTC; cdr3_aa: CASSDAGGRGYTF
clone_size: NA; v_call: TRBV5-1; d_call: NA; j_call: TRBJ2-2; cdr3_nt: TGCGCCAGCAGACGGAATTCGAACACCGGGGAGCTGTTTTTT; cdr3_aa: CASRRNSNTGELFF
clone_size: many; v_call: TRBV6-5; d_call: TRBD1; j_call: TRBJ2-7; cdr3_nt: TGTGCCAGCAGCCACGGGACAGTGGACGAGCAGTACTTC; cdr3_aa: CASSHGTVDEQYF
clone_size: few; v_call: TRBV5-1; d_call: NA; j_call: TRBJ2-2; cdr3_nt: TGCGCCAGCAGCTTGGCCGGCCTATTCACCGGGGAGCTGTTTTTT; cdr3_aa: CASSLAGLFTGELFF